This T cell receptor (beta chain) was captured in a study of shared clonotypes between healthy human individuals. Across the study: CD4 naive and memory got three plates each, CD8 naive two, CD8 memory one.

CDR1 LGHNT and CDR2 FRNRAP come from the germline V gene. V lost 1 base and J 5 bases, leaving 15 bases between the germline ends. The CDR3 covers 15 residues. Broader study findings: In having few donors, the study represented limited genetic and exposure-history diversity.

Only in-frame clones appear in the TCRdb table, and some are missing; sequencing was by immunoSEQ multiplex PCR. The sample lists about 2.4 million clones, just over 90% occurring once. A note on this clone: Its antigen is not identified.

Source material: naive CD4+ T cells sorted from blood. Subset: CD45RA+ positively selected. The receptor was isolated from a man between 18 and 29 years old in good health. This chain connects TRBV12-5 to TRBJ2-7; possible D gene TRBD1, 5 bases. CDR3 sequence: CASGLGTFEGDEQYF. The CDR3 DNA is TGTGCTAGTGGTTTGGGCACTTTTGAAGGGGACGAGCAGTACTTC.